These 26 T cell receptor beta chains were sequenced from one sample in a study of siplizumab effects on memory and regulatory T cells. The protocol was immunoSEQ multiplex PCR, while the TCRdb copy is restricted to in-frame clones and leaves out a portion. Among around 99,000 clones listed, around 90% were seen once. The sample was Tregs sorted from blood. These receptors were taken from a human donor in good health.

Points on this clone: A junction boundary mismatches the germline segment, possibly from a read error. V and J are TRBV6-1 and TRBJ2-7; 7 bases agree with TRBD2. CDR1 MNHNS and CDR2 SASEGT come from the germline V gene. CDR3 length: 17 residues. The CDR3 DNA reads as TGTGCCAGCAGCGAAGGGTTTTGGGGGGGGATTGTCAACGAGCAGTACTTC. Protein sequence: CASSEGFWGGIVNEQYF.

The chain links TRBV2 to TRBJ2-1; possible D gene TRBD2, 6 bases. In germline, CDR1 is SNHLY, CDR2 FYNNEI. V lost 0 bases, J lost 0 bases, and 6 bases lay in between. The CDR3 sequence is 15 residues long. Written as DNA, the CDR3 is TGTGCCAGCAGTGAAGCGGGGGGCTCCTACAATGAGCAGTTCTTC. Residues: CASSEAGGSYNEQFF.

A word on this clone: Since the CDR3 does not end with the conserved phenylalanine or tryptophan, this likely comes from a read error. It is unclear where the CDR3 begins or ends on the DNA, so no DNA is shown, and the CDR3 is as TCRdb lists it. The chain links TRBV6-1 to TRBJ1-2. Germline V gene data show CDR1 as MNHNS and CDR2 as SASEGT. The CDR3 length is 10 residues, termini included. This CDR3 reads CASSEYSAEI.

This clone was observed once. The chain carries TRBV5-1 and TRBJ2-3, with D uncertain. Between the trimmed V and J ends, which lost 2 bases and 0 bases, there was a span of 7 bases. Germline-derived CDR1 and CDR2 are SGHRS and YFSETQ. This CDR3 is 14 amino acids long. CDR3 loop: CASSFSDSTDTQYF. The CDR3 DNA follows: TGCGCCAGCAGCTTTTCAGACAGCACAGATACGCAGTATTTT.

This clone was observed a single time. J is TRBJ2-4 and V is TRBV5-1; TRBD2 matches at 8 bases. The CDR3 loop spans 19 amino acids. The V and J ends lost 0 bases and 0 bases, in that order; junction bases with no gene match: 11. Germline loops: CDR1 SGHRS, CDR2 YFSETQ. CDR3: CASSLAEASGSLAKNIQYF. CDR3 in DNA: TGCGCCAGCAGCTTGGCCGAGGCTAGCGGGTCCCTAGCCAAAAACATTCAGTACTTC.

As for this clone: An end of the junction does not agree with germline; a read error may underlie this. The chain combines TRBV2 with TRBJ1-2; TRBD1 matches at 7 bases. Germline V lookup: CDR1 SNHLY, CDR2 FYNNEI. This CDR3 region has 16 residues. The CDR3 DNA reads as TGTGCCAGCAGCTTGCCGACCCAGGGGGGTAACAATGGCTACACCTTC. Translating it yields CASSLPTQGGNNGYTF.

The V gene is TRBV15, the J gene TRBJ2-1; 7 nucleotides align to TRBD1. V lost 1 base and J lost 3; bases outside the gene matches: 3. There are 15 residues in the CDR3. The V gene's germline CDR1 is LNHNV and CDR2 YYDKDF (reference sequence). The CDR3 sequence: CATSRARDSYNEQFF. The CDR3 DNA reads as TGTGCCACCAGCAGAGCCCGGGACAGCTACAATGAGCAGTTCTTC. The variable domain in full, with the rest retrieved from reference TRBV15 and TRBJ2-1, is DAMVIQNPRYQVTQFGKPVTLSCSQTLNHNVMYWYQQKSSQAPKLLFHYYDKDFNNEADTPDNFQSRRPNTSFCFLDIRSPGLGDTAMYLCATSRARDSYNEQFFGPGTRLTVL.

This clone was found once. V gene TRBV18 combines with J gene TRBJ2-1, with TRBD1 matching over 9 bases. V lost 3 bases, J lost 7 bases, and 19 bases stayed unmatched. Per germline, CDR1 KGHSH and CDR2 LQKENI. The CDR3 sequence is 19 residues long. The CDR3 here is CASSPRTGGGLKSKNEQFF. CDR3 coding DNA: TGTGCCAGCTCACCCCGAACAGGGGGCGGCCTGAAATCAAAGAATGAGCAGTTCTTC. Together with reference TRBV18 and TRBJ2-1, the CDR3 gives the full variable domain: NAGVMQNPRHLVRRRGQEARLRCSPMKGHSHVYWYRQLPEEGLKFMVYLQKENIIDESGMPKERFSAEFPKEGPSILRIQQVVRGDSAAYFCASSPRTGGGLKSKNEQFFGPGTRLTVL.

This chain joins TRBV28 and TRBJ2-5; 8 nucleotides match TRBD1. The length of the CDR3 is 12 residues. V lost 9 bases, J lost 4 bases, and 4 bases stayed unmatched. Germline-derived CDR1 and CDR2 are MDHEN and SYDVKM. In DNA form, the CDR3 reads TGTGCCAGTGGGACAGGAGGAGAGACCCAGTACTTC. It is translated as CASGTGGETQYF.

The chain recombines TRBV19 with TRBJ1-3; D remains ambiguous. The length of the CDR3 is 12 residues. The germline V gene encodes CDR1 LNHDA and CDR2 SQIVND (reference sequence). V lost 5 bases, J lost 0 bases, and 2 bases lay in between. The CDR3 coding sequence is TGTGCCAGTAGTTACTCTGGAAACACCATATATTTT. Its protein product is CASSYSGNTIYF.

This CDR3 reads CSVKVNTEAFF. DNA of the CDR3: TGCAGCGTTAAAGTGAACACTGAAGCTTTCTTT. The chain joins TRBV29-1 to TRBJ1-1; D is unclear. The V end lost 5 bases, the J end lost 0 bases, and 4 bases lay between the germline ends. The CDR3 is 11 amino acids. Germline CDR1 and CDR2: SQVTM and ANQGSEA.

The CDR3 sequence is CASSPRTSGNTGELFF. The CDR3, as DNA: TGCGCCAGCAGCCCTCGGACTAGCGGTAACACCGGGGAGCTGTTTTTT. This rearrangement joins TRBV5-1 to TRBJ2-2; the match to TRBD2 covers 10 bases. With 4 bases clipped from V and 2 bases from J, the junction kept 5 bases outside the gene matches. The CDR3 consists of 16 residues. Germline CDR1 is SGHRS and CDR2 is YFSETQ.

V usage is TRBV19 and J usage is TRBJ1-4; possible D gene TRBD1, 5 bases. CDR1 LNHDA and CDR2 SQIVND come from the germline V gene (reference sequence). V lost 7 bases, J lost 7 bases, and 13 bases lay in between. The CDR3 covers 13 residues. The CDR3 DNA sequence: TGTGCCAGTATGTACACAGGCGGTGAAAAACTGTTTTTT. Residues: CASMYTGGEKLFF.

The V and J genes are TRBV30 and TRBJ2-1; no reliable D call. V was clipped by 7 bases and J by 1 base, with 5 bases between them. The CDR3 sequence is 11 residues long. CDR1 GTSNPN and CDR2 SVGIG come from the germline V gene (reference sequence). The CDR3 protein is CASGSYNEQFF. Here the CDR3 DNA reads TGTGCCTCCGGATCCTACAATGAGCAGTTCTTC.

The rearrangement joins TRBV7-6 to TRBJ2-5; TRBD2 matches 8 bases. From germline, CDR1 is SGHVS and CDR2 FNYEAQ. The CDR3 has 14 amino acids. Trimming removed 4 bases from V and 5 bases from J; junction bases left unmatched: 6. CDR3 sequence: CASSSSAGAETQYF. The CDR3 nucleotides read TGTGCCAGCAGCTCGTCAGCGGGAGCGGAGACCCAGTACTTC.

The chain employs TRBV7-9 and TRBJ2-1; no definite D call. Germline loops: CDR1 SEHNR, CDR2 FQNEAQ (reference sequence). The V end lost 1 base, the J end lost 6 bases, and 7 bases lay between the germline ends. The CDR3 is 13 amino acids. The CDR3 spells CASSLGGGNEQFF. The CDR3 bases are TGTGCCAGCAGCTTAGGGGGTGGCAATGAGCAGTTCTTC.

The V gene is TRBV7-2, the J gene TRBJ2-1; tentative D call: TRBD2 (6 bases). The V end lost 3 bases, the J end lost 4 bases, and 7 bases lay between the germline ends. The CDR3 extends over 13 amino acids. Germline assignment: CDR1 SGHTA and CDR2 FQGNSA. The CDR3 here is CASSLSGYNEQFF. CDR3 bases: TGTGCCAGCAGCTTGAGCGGGTACAATGAGCAGTTCTTC.

The genes are TRBV5-4 and TRBJ2-7, with 8 bases fitting TRBD2. Unmatched junction bases numbered 15, after V lost 3 bases and J lost 4 bases. This CDR3 is built from 17 residues. Germline values: CDR1 SGHNT, CDR2 YYREEE (reference sequence). This CDR3 reads CASSSFGPGGGRYEQYF. The CDR3, as DNA: TGTGCCAGCAGCTCCTTTGGGCCGGGGGGCGGGAGGTACGAGCAGTACTTC.

The chain combines TRBV5-1 with TRBJ1-4; D is ambiguous. There are 15 residues in the CDR3. Germline V gene lookup returns CDR1 SGHRS and CDR2 YFSETQ. V lost 0 bases to trimming and J lost 5 bases, with 11 bases between them. The CDR3 loop reads CASSLGLVRNEKLFF. CDR3 bases: TGCGCCAGCAGCTTGGGGTTAGTCAGGAATGAAAAACTGTTTTTT.

J is TRBJ1-2 and V is TRBV6-6; the D gene is possibly TRBD1 (5 bases). Germline CDR1 and CDR2: MNHNY and SVGAGI (reference sequence). Deletions cut 7 bases from V and 13 bases from J, with 19 bases between. This CDR3 has 12 residues. This chain's CDR3 is CASISPGRQSTF. In DNA form, the CDR3 reads TGTGCCAGCATTTCACCGGGACGCCAAAGCACCTTC.

The genes are TRBV5-1 and TRBJ1-1; 9 bases are a match to TRBD1. The V and J ends lost 4 bases and 1 base, in that order; junction bases with no gene match: 5. The CDR3 is made up of 15 amino acids. CDR1 is SGHRS and CDR2 is YFSETQ in the germline V gene. DNA of the CDR3: TGCGCCAGCAGCGGGGGGACAGGGTGGAACACTGAAGCTTTCTTT. Its protein is CASSGGTGWNTEAFF.

This chain joins TRBV7-8 and TRBJ2-1, with 8 bases matching TRBD2. Trimming cost V 5 bases and J 4 bases; bases outside gene matches: 10. The germline V gene encodes CDR1 SGHVS and CDR2 FQNEAQ. This CDR3 has 16 residues. CDR3 loop: CASSAAGASGYNEQFF. The CDR3 coding sequence is TGTGCCAGCAGCGCCGCGGGGGCTAGCGGGTACAATGAGCAGTTCTTC.

The gene calls are TRBV5-6 and TRBJ1-4; D is unclear. Looked up from germline, CDR1 is SGHDT and CDR2 is YYEEEE. V was clipped by 5 bases and J by 0 bases, with 11 bases between them. This CDR3 has 15 amino acids. The DNA for the CDR3 is TGTGCCAGCAGTCCCGGCGGGGCAACTAATGAAAAACTGTTTTTT. It is translated as CASSPGGATNEKLFF.

V usage is TRBV11-1 and J usage is TRBJ2-1; D ambiguous. CDR1 SGHAT and CDR2 FQDESV come from the germline V gene (reference sequence). The CDR3 has 14 amino acids. Between the trimmed V and J ends, which lost 8 bases and 6 bases, there was a span of 17 bases. CDR3 residues: CASCRVALPNEQFF. DNA of the CDR3: TGTGCCAGCTGCCGAGTTGCACTGCCCAATGAGCAGTTCTTC. The full variable domain, with the rest looked up from reference TRBV11-1 and TRBJ2-1, is EAEVAQSPRYKITEKSQAVAFWCDPISGHATLYWYRQILGQGPELLVQFQDESVVDDSQLPKDRFSAERLKGVDSTLKIQPAELGDSAMYLCASCRVALPNEQFFGPGTRLTVL.

This chain connects TRBV6-6 to TRBJ2-6, with TRBD2 as a possible D gene (6 bases). The CDR3 sequence is 16 residues long. CDR1 and CDR2 from the germline V gene are MNHNY and SVGAGI (reference sequence). V lost 6 bases, J lost 2 bases, and 14 bases lay in between. The CDR3 here is CASRYPGGAGANVLTF. The CDR3 coding sequence is TGTGCCAGCAGATACCCGGGCGGGGCTGGGGCCAACGTCCTGACTTTC.

The rearrangement joins TRBV7-3 to TRBJ2-3; no clear D gene. Trimming cost V 5 bases and J 0 bases, with 12 bases left between them. The germline V gene has CDR1 SGHTA and CDR2 FQGTGA. CDR3 length equals 15 residues. As DNA, the CDR3 is TGTGCCAGCAGCCCAGGACGGCATAGCACAGATACGCAGTATTTT. It is translated as CASSPGRHSTDTQYF.